This TCR beta chain derives from a study of T cells in tumors and immune-related adverse events (dated by TCRdb to about 2021). With regard to this clone: No cognate antigen has been identified for it. No qualities accompany the bases; no much larger clone lies one base away.

The treatment or condition label here, explained by the study, means: nivolumab (PD-1 blockade) given before sampling. The DNeasy Blood and Tissue Kit was used to extract DNA from formalin-fixed paraffin-embedded specimens. Using the immunoSEQ assay, the TCR beta locus was amplified and sequenced, producing bulk TCR Vbeta CDR3 data. The study's processing was this. CDR3s were excluded if they were non-productive, were shorter than 7 amino acids, or did not start with C or end with F/W. Only specimens with at least 1000 reads were analysed, and clonotypes were defined at the amino acid level. Clonality was computed as 1 minus Pielou's evenness. To equalize library sizes, abundance-weighted random subsampling with replacement was performed 100 times so that 95% confidence intervals could be reported. Repertoire overlap was quantified with the Morisita overlap index, and the top 40 clones per specimen were checked for overlap with the irAE. Imported from immuneACCESS, the table was reduced by TCRdb to in-frame sequences with V and J called. These copies leave out some clones; in studies compared against another copy, an unresolved V gene accounts for under half, and the cause of the remainder is not known. That table gives V, J and clone size, and the DNA gave D and trimming. The sample yields around 10,000 clones; 85% to 95% were counted once. More than 1.4% of the sample comes from the top ten.

CDR1 is given as KGHSH and CDR2 as LQKENI, both from the germline V gene. From the cysteine through the phenylalanine, the CDR3 covers 15 amino acids. Of the read, only the CDR3 DNA is kept; its 45 bases are in frame from base 1. V is shortened by 0 bases, J by 1 base, and the region joining them spans 9 bases. The sequenced sample was lymph node tissue, obtained from a patient treated with anti-PD-1 therapy. This TCR derives from a female donor with metastatic renal cell carcinoma. Rearrangement joined TRBV18 to TRBJ1-1; no D gene call is confident. The CDR3 in this case is CASSPPSSGNTEAFF. The DNA sequence is given as TGTGCCAGCTCACCACCCAGCAGTGGGAACACTGAAGCTTTCTTT.